The rows below give T cell receptor beta chains drawn from one sample of a study of blood T cell repertoires in COVID-19. Produced via immunoSEQ multiplex PCR; TCRdb's table is partial and in-frame only. The sample yields roughly 62,000 clones, about four fifths seen once. The sequenced sample was peripheral blood. The source of these receptors is a human donor in a cohort sampled during active COVID-19. Both conserved end residues are part of each CDR3. D genes are given only for firm matches. Only part of the rows carry a size: once, few, many, or a class if the clone is expanded.

D gene: TRBD1; J gene: TRBJ1-2; V gene: TRBV7-8; clone size: .; CDR3 DNA: TGTGCCAGCAGCCCCCGGACAGGGGGCCTCTATGGCTACACCTTC; CDR3 protein: CASSPRTGGLYGYTF
D gene: TRBD1; J gene: TRBJ2-7; V gene: TRBV18; clone size: .; CDR3 DNA: TGTGCCAGCTCACGGGGACAGACCTACGAGCAGTACTTC; CDR3 protein: CASSRGQTYEQYF
D gene: .; J gene: TRBJ2-5; V gene: TRBV4-3; clone size: .; CDR3 DNA: TGCGCCAGCAGCCGCCAGCGGGCAGGGGAGACCCAGTACTTC; CDR3 protein: CASSRQRAGETQYF
D gene: .; J gene: TRBJ1-1; V gene: TRBV10-1; clone size: few; CDR3 DNA: TGCGCCAGCAGGGTTACAGCGAACACTGAAGCTTTCTTT; CDR3 protein: CASRVTANTEAFF
D gene: TRBD1; J gene: TRBJ1-3; V gene: TRBV5-1; clone size: .; CDR3 DNA: TGCGCCAGCAGCTCCACAGGGGCGCGAGCGGGAAACACCATATATTTT; CDR3 protein: CASSSTGARAGNTIYF
D gene: TRBD1; J gene: TRBJ1-1; V gene: TRBV5-6; clone size: .; CDR3 DNA: TGTGCCAGCACCAGGGGGACCAGTGAAGCTTTCTTT; CDR3 protein: CASTRGTSEAFF
D gene: TRBD2; J gene: TRBJ2-3; V gene: TRBV4-2; clone size: .; CDR3 DNA: TGTGCCAGCAGCCAGGCCCCCGGACTAGCAGCAGGAGATACGCAGTATTTT; CDR3 protein: CASSQAPGLAAGDTQYF
D gene: TRBD2; J gene: TRBJ2-7; V gene: TRBV11-3; clone size: .; CDR3 DNA: TGTGCCAGCAGCTTTAGCGGGGGGGCCGGGGGTTCCTACGAGCAGTACTTC; CDR3 protein: CASSFSGGAGGSYEQYF
D gene: TRBD1; J gene: TRBJ1-5; V gene: TRBV2; clone size: .; CDR3 DNA: TGTGCCAGCAGTGTAAACCCGGGACAGGGATCAAATCAGCCCCAGCATTTT; CDR3 protein: CASSVNPGQGSNQPQHF
D gene: TRBD1; J gene: TRBJ1-5; V gene: TRBV19; clone size: once; CDR3 DNA: TGTGCCAGTACCCCTTGGGACAGGGGGCTTCAGCCCCAGCATTTT; CDR3 protein: CASTPWDRGLQPQHF
D gene: .; J gene: TRBJ1-5; V gene: TRBV29-1; clone size: .; CDR3 DNA: TGCAGCGTTGTATTGCAGGGCGGCGATCAGCCCCAGCATTTT; CDR3 protein: CSVVLQGGDQPQHF
D gene: .; J gene: TRBJ2-7; V gene: TRBV18; clone size: once; CDR3 DNA: TGTGCCAGCTCACCAGCCCCGGTCAACGAGCAGTACTTC; CDR3 protein: CASSPAPVNEQYF
D gene: .; J gene: TRBJ2-7; V gene: TRBV4-3; clone size: .; CDR3 DNA: TGCGCCAGCAGCCAAGAGAGTGGGGGCTCCGAGCAGTACTTC; CDR3 protein: CASSQESGGSEQYF
D gene: .; J gene: TRBJ1-1; V gene: TRBV5-1; clone size: .; CDR3 DNA: TGCGCCAGCAGCTTGGAGGTAGGATCGGGCACTGAAGCTTTCTTT; CDR3 protein: CASSLEVGSGTEAFF
D gene: TRBD2; J gene: TRBJ2-7; V gene: TRBV4-1; clone size: few; CDR3 DNA: TGCGCCAGCAGCCAAGACGTGCCGCGGGGGGCCTACGAGCAGTACTTC; CDR3 protein: CASSQDVPRGAYEQYF
D gene: .; J gene: TRBJ1-2; V gene: TRBV12-3/TRBV12-4; clone size: .; CDR3 DNA: TGTGCCAGCAGTTTTGAGGGGGATGGCTACACCTTC; CDR3 protein: CASSFEGDGYTF
D gene: TRBD2; J gene: TRBJ2-2; V gene: TRBV4-1; clone size: .; CDR3 DNA: TGCGCCAGCAGCCTAAGGACTAGCGGGAATTCGGGGGAGCTGTTTTTT; CDR3 protein: CASSLRTSGNSGELFF
D gene: .; J gene: TRBJ2-7; V gene: TRBV30; clone size: .; CDR3 DNA: TGTGCCTGGGGAGGAGGGTACCACGAGCAGTACTTC; CDR3 protein: CAWGGGYHEQYF
D gene: TRBD1; J gene: TRBJ2-2; V gene: TRBV19; clone size: .; CDR3 DNA: TGTGCCAGTAGTGAAGGGGGCGCGAACACCGGGGAGCTGTTTTTT; CDR3 protein: CASSEGGANTGELFF
D gene: .; J gene: TRBJ2-1; V gene: TRBV5-1; clone size: .; CDR3 DNA: TGCGCCAGCAGCTTGCCCTTCCCCGGGACCCTTCGGGGGAGCAATGAGCAGTTCTTC; CDR3 protein: CASSLPFPGTLRGSNEQFF
D gene: TRBD1; J gene: TRBJ2-2; V gene: TRBV5-1; clone size: .; CDR3 DNA: TGCGCCAGCAGCCCCGGGACAGCGAACACCGGGGAGCTGTTTTTT; CDR3 protein: CASSPGTANTGELFF
D gene: TRBD2; J gene: TRBJ2-3; V gene: TRBV7-2; clone size: .; CDR3 DNA: TGTGCCAGCAGCTTGGCAGGCGGGGGGCGGGATACGCAGTATTTT; CDR3 protein: CASSLAGGGRDTQYF
D gene: TRBD2; J gene: TRBJ2-2; V gene: TRBV27; clone size: .; CDR3 DNA: TGTGCCAGCAGTTTTGAGCGGGGAAACACCGGGGAGCTGTTTTTT; CDR3 protein: CASSFERGNTGELFF
D gene: .; J gene: TRBJ2-3; V gene: TRBV27; clone size: .; CDR3 DNA: TGTGCCAGCAGTTTATCCACGTGGAGAGATCGCACAGATACGCAGTATTTT; CDR3 protein: CASSLSTWRDRTDTQYF
D gene: TRBD2; J gene: TRBJ2-1; V gene: TRBV28; clone size: .; CDR3 DNA: TGTGCCACCGTCTCTAGCGGGGGGAGCTCCTACAATGAGCAGTTCTTC; CDR3 protein: CATVSSGGSSYNEQFF
D gene: .; J gene: TRBJ2-5; V gene: TRBV5-4; clone size: .; CDR3 DNA: TGTGCCAGCAGCCCTTGGTCCCTTCGGGAGACCCAGTACTTC; CDR3 protein: CASSPWSLRETQYF
D gene: .; J gene: TRBJ1-1; V gene: TRBV5-1; clone size: once; CDR3 DNA: TGCGCCAGCAGCTCGCAGCCCGAAGCGGACACTGAAGCTTTCTTT; CDR3 protein: CASSSQPEADTEAFF